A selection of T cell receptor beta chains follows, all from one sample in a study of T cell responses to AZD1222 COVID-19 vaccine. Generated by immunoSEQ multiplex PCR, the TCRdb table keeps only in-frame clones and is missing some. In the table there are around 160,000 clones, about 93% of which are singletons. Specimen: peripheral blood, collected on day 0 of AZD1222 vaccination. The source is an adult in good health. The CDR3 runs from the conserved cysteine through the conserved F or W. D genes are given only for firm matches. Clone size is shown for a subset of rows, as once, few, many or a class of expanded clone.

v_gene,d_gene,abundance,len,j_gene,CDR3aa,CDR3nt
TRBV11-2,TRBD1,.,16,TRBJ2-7,CASSVSPGQASYEQYF,TGTGCCAGCAGCGTGAGCCCGGGACAGGCCTCCTACGAGCAGTACTTC
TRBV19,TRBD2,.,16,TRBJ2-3,CASSTLAGGGGDTQYF,TGTGCCAGTAGTACCCTGGCGGGGGGCGGAGGGGATACGCAGTATTTT
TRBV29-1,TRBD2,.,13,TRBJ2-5,CSVARGGEETQYF,TGCAGCGTTGCCCGGGGGGGAGAAGAGACCCAGTACTTC
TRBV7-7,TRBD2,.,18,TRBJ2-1,CASSKGLRSGGSYNEQFF,TGTGCCAGCAGCAAGGGGCTCCGTAGCGGGGGGTCCTACAATGAGCAGTTCTTC
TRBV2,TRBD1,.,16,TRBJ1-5,CASSATGGYSNQPQHF,TGTGCCAGCAGTGCAACAGGGGGTTATAGCAATCAGCCCCAGCATTTT
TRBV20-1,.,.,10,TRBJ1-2,CSALNYGYTF,TGCAGTGCGCTCAACTATGGCTACACCTTC
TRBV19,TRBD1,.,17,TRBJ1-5,CASSPRTGTSSNQPQHF,TGTGCCAGTAGTCCTCGGACAGGGACGTCTAGCAATCAGCCCCAGCATTTT
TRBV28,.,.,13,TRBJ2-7,CASSLLVRVEQYF,TGTGCCAGCAGTTTACTGGTCAGGGTAGAGCAGTACTTC
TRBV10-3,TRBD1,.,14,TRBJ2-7,CATTEDRGFYEQYF,TGTGCCACTACCGAGGACAGGGGCTTCTACGAGCAGTACTTC
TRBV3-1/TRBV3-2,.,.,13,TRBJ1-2,CASSQDRTTGYTF,TGTGCCAGCAGCCAAGATCGGACAACTGGCTACACCTTC
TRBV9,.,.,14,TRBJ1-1,CASSKRQLNTEAFF,TGTGCCAGCAGCAAAAGACAGTTGAACACTGAAGCTTTCTTT
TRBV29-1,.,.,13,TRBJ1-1,CSVVADWNTEAFF,TGCAGCGTTGTGGCAGACTGGAACACTGAAGCTTTCTTT
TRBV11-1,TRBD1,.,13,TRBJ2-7,CASSFDRGDEQYF,TGTGCCAGCAGCTTTGACAGGGGGGACGAGCAGTACTTC
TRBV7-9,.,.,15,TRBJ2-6,CASSPRFNGANVLTF,TGTGCCAGCAGCCCCCGGTTTAATGGGGCCAACGTCCTGACTTTC
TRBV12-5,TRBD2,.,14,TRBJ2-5,CASGWGTSRETQYF,TGTGCTAGTGGTTGGGGGACTAGCCGAGAGACCCAGTACTTC
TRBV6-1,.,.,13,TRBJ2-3,CASSEQFTDTQYF,TGTGCCAGCAGTGAACAGTTCACAGATACGCAGTATTTT
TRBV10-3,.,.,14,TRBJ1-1,CATRAGQWNSEAFF,TGTGCCACCCGGGCTGGACAGTGGAACAGTGAAGCTTTCTTT
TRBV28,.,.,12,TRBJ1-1,CASSLSNTEAFF,TGTGCCAGCAGTTTGTCGAACACTGAAGCTTTCTTT
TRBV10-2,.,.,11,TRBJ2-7,CASSEGHEQYF,TGCGCCAGCAGTGAGGGTCACGAGCAGTACTTC
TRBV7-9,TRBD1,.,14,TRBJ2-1,CASRGGASNNEQFF,TGTGCCAGCAGAGGGGGCGCATCAAACAATGAGCAGTTCTTC
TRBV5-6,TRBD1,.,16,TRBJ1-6,CASSSPGQGITSPLHF,TGTGCCAGCAGCTCTCCGGGACAGGGGATCACTTCACCCCTCCACTTT
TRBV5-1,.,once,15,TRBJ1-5,CASSLAGAGNQPQHF,TGCGCCAGCAGCTTGGCAGGGGCTGGCAATCAGCCCCAGCATTTT
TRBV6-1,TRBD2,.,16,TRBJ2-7,CASSEASSGGPWEQYF,TGTGCCAGCAGTGAAGCGAGTTCGGGGGGGCCTTGGGAGCAGTACTTC
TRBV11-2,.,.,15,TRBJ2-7,CASSLAFGGSDEQYF,TGTGCCAGCAGCTTAGCCTTCGGGGGAAGCGACGAGCAGTACTTC
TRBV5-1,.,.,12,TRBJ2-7,CASSPQGYEQYF,TGCGCCAGCAGCCCGCAGGGCTACGAGCAGTACTTC
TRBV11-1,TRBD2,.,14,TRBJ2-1,CASRGLADYNEQFF,TGTGCCAGCAGAGGACTAGCAGACTACAATGAGCAGTTCTTC
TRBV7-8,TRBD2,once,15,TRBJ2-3,CASSLAKRGLDTQYF,TGTGCCAGCAGCTTAGCGAAGCGGGGGCTAGATACGCAGTATTTT
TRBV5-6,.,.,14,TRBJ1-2,CASSLEGRGYGYTF,TGTGCCAGCAGCTTGGAGGGGAGAGGCTATGGCTACACCTTC
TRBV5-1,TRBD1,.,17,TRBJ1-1,CASSTGQGLFMNTEAFF,TGCGCCAGCAGCACGGGACAGGGGCTCTTCATGAACACTGAAGCTTTCTTT
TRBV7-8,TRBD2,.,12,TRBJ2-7,CATGTRLYEQYF,TGTGCCACCGGGACTAGGCTCTACGAGCAGTACTTC
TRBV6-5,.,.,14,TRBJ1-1,CASTTLIMNTEAFF,TGTGCCAGCACGACCCTTATTATGAACACTGAAGCTTTCTTT
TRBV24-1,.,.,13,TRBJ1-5,CATSRGGNQPQHF,TGTGCCACCAGTCGTGGCGGGAATCAGCCCCAGCATTTT
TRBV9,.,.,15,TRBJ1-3,CASGYNPNSGNTIYF,TGTGCCAGCGGCTACAACCCGAACTCTGGAAACACCATATATTTT
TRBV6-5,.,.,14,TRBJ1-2,CASSYIGDNYGYTF,TGTGCCAGCAGTTACATCGGGGATAACTATGGCTACACCTTC
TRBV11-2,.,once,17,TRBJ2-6,CASSLDAGKTGANVLTF,TGTGCCAGCAGCTTAGATGCAGGGAAGACTGGGGCCAACGTCCTGACTTTC
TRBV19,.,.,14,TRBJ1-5,CASSIPPHNQPQHF,TGTGCCAGTAGTATTCCCCCGCATAATCAGCCCCAGCATTTT
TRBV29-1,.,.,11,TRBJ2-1,CSVTIFDEQFF,TGCAGCGTGACAATCTTCGATGAGCAGTTCTTC
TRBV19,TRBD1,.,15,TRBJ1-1,CASSPRTGKYTEAFF,TGTGCCAGTAGTCCCAGGACAGGGAAATACACTGAAGCTTTCTTT
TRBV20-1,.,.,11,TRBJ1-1,CSARGNTEAFF,TGCAGTGCTAGGGGGAACACTGAAGCTTTCTTT
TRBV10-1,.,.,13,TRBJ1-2,CASSEGRNYGYTF,TGCGCCAGCAGTGAGGGCAGAAACTATGGCTACACCTTC
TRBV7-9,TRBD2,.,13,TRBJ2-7,CASSLTSGYEQYF,TGTGCCAGCAGCTTAACTAGCGGGTACGAGCAGTACTTC
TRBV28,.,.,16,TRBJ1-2,CASSVTGGRANYGYTF,TGTGCCAGCAGTGTGACAGGCGGTCGGGCTAACTATGGCTACACCTTC
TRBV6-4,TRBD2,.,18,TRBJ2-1,CASSECLAGEWVYNEQFF,TGTGCCAGCAGTGAATGTCTAGCGGGAGAGTGGGTCTACAATGAGCAGTTCTTC
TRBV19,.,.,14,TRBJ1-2,CASSAGTRNYGYTF,TGTGCCAGTAGTGCAGGGACGAGAAACTATGGCTACACCTTC
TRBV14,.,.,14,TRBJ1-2,CASSHGVGNYGYTF,TGTGCCAGCAGCCATGGGGTTGGAAACTATGGCTACACCTTC
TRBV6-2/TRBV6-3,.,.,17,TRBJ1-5,CASSYAGARYSNQPQHF,TGTGCCAGCAGTTACGCGGGGGCGCGGTATAGCAATCAGCCCCAGCATTTT
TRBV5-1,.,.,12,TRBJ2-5,CASSFTEETQYF,TGCGCCAGCAGCTTTACCGAAGAGACCCAGTACTTC
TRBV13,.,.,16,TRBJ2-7,CASSESGTWSSYEQYF,TGTGCCAGCAGCGAATCCGGGACATGGAGCTCCTACGAGCAGTACTTC
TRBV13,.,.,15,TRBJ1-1,CASSLGASMNTEAFF,TGTGCCAGCAGCTTAGGGGCCTCGATGAACACTGAAGCTTTCTTT
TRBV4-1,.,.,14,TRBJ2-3,CASSQERFPDTQYF,TGCGCCAGCAGCCAAGAAAGGTTCCCAGATACGCAGTATTTT
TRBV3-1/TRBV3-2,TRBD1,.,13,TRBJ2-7,CASSRQGSYEQYF,TGTGCCAGCAGCCGACAGGGTTCCTACGAGCAGTACTTC
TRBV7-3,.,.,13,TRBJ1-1,CASRKGPNTEAFF,TGTGCCAGCAGAAAAGGGCCGAACACTGAAGCTTTCTTT
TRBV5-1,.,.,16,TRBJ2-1,CASSLGGGGLYNEQFF,TGCGCCAGCAGCTTGGGTGGCGGGGGCCTCTACAATGAGCAGTTCTTC